The next 5 T cell receptor beta chains were all read from a single sample in a study of blood T cell repertoires in COVID-19. TCRdb's copy holds only in-frame clones and misses some; the assay was immunoSEQ multiplex PCR. Of under 150,000 clones listed, over 75% are singletons. The sequencing input was PBMCs or T cells enriched from blood (not recorded which). All receptors derive from a man aged 50-59 years in a cohort exposed to, infected with or recovered from COVID-19 (not recorded which).

The CDR3 DNA reads TGTGCCAGCAGTTGGACAGGGGCCGGAGAGACCCAGTACTTC. As protein: CASSWTGAGETQYF. The chain links TRBV2 to TRBJ2-5, with 9 bases that match TRBD1. V was clipped by 5 bases and J by 4 bases; unmatched bases: 5. This CDR3 is built from 14 residues. Germline V gene data show CDR1 as SNHLY and CDR2 as FYNNEI.

The gene calls are TRBV29-1 and TRBJ2-5; 8 bases are shared with TRBD2. V lost 5 bases and J lost 5; bases outside the gene matches: 1. Germline CDR1 reads SQVTM; CDR2 reads ANQGSEA. This CDR3 comprises 11 residues. For the CDR3, the DNA is TGCAGCGTTCGGGGGGGGGAGACCCAGTACTTC. Encoded protein: CSVRGGETQYF.

The V call is TRBV5-1, the J call TRBJ2-1, with 7 positions matching TRBD1. Trimming took 4 bases from V and 0 from J; bases not matched to a gene: 7. CDR1 SGHRS and CDR2 YFSETQ come from the germline V gene. The CDR3 has 16 residues. The CDR3 protein is CASSLGQVSSYNEQFF. CDR3 in DNA: TGCGCCAGCAGCCTAGGACAGGTTAGCTCCTACAATGAGCAGTTCTTC.

The chain links TRBV9 to TRBJ1-5, with TRBD1 matching 7 bases. V lost 3 bases to trimming and J lost 2 bases; unmatched junction nucleotides: 5. The length of the CDR3 is 15 residues. Per germline, CDR1 SGDLS and CDR2 YYNGEE. Written as DNA, the CDR3 is TGTGCCAGCAGCGAGGGGGCGCAGGGCAATCAGCCCCAGCATTTT. Amino acids: CASSEGAQGNQPQHF.

V gene TRBV10-3 combines with J gene TRBJ1-5; no clear D gene. With 2 bases removed from V and 2 bases from J, the gap between germline ends came to 10 bases. Looked up from germline, CDR1 is ENHRY and CDR2 is SYGVKD. The CDR3 sequence is 15 residues long. CDR3 nucleotide sequence: TGTGCCATCAGTGAGGGCGGCGGTGGCAATCAGCCCCAGCATTTT. This gives the protein CAISEGGGGNQPQHF.